This T cell receptor beta chain was found in a study of blood T cells in healthy people across ages. In regard to this clonotype: Its antigen is not identified. The junction and the germline gene differ at one end; a read error may be behind it.

The study's findings and limits: TCR beta diversity correlated strongly with naive T cell percentage.

A second PCR, run for roughly 7 to 11 cycles, used a sample-barcoded 5' primer plus a J-beta primer mix. All samples yielded 2.5 million or more CDR3-containing paired-end reads. Via MiXCR, TCRdb re-called the 5' RACE reads, giving one row per CDR3 protein. Among around 990,000 distinct CDR3 sequences listed, roughly 24% were seen once. These data also formed part of another study, on T cells of mothers and their children.

Source material: blood. This TCR was recovered from a girl aged 2 to 9 in good health.

The CDR3 protein is CASSELGPSGANVLTF. DNA for the CDR3: TGCGCCAGCAGTGAGTTGGGACCCTCTGGGGCCAACGTCCTGACCTTC. The chain joins TRBV10-2 to TRBJ2-6; either TRBD1 or TRBD2 may fit D (5 bases each). This CDR3 has 16 amino acids. The germline V gene encodes CDR1 WSHSY and CDR2 SAAADI.